Listed below are T cell receptor beta chains from one sample, sequenced in a study of CD8+ T cells in alopecia areata. Generated by immunoSEQ multiplex PCR, the TCRdb table keeps only in-frame clones and is missing some. The sample carries 150,000 to 200,000 clones, 50% to 75% recorded once. The sequenced sample was CD4+ T cells sorted from blood, obtained at approximately week 60, from a patient treated with tofacitinib. These receptors were taken from a human donor with alopecia areata. Both conserved end residues are part of each CDR3. The order of the fields is V gene, clone size, J gene, CDR3 protein. Some rows have no size entry. The others give once, few or many, or a class for an expanded clone.

>TRBV27|NA|TRBJ1-2
CASSRWDRGPTGYTF
>TRBV27|few|TRBJ2-1
CASSKDRTHNEQFF
>TRBV25-1|NA|TRBJ2-3
CYRGREPTDTQYF
>TRBV11-2|once|TRBJ1-2
CASSGRGRDYGYTF
>TRBV27|NA|TRBJ1-6
CASSLGRVDSPLHF
>TRBV18|NA|TRBJ2-7
CASSGQGASYEQYF
>TRBV11-2|NA|TRBJ1-6
CASSPGRNSPLHF
>TRBV29-1|NA|TRBJ1-1
CSVNNRNTEAFF
>TRBV6-5|NA|TRBJ1-2
CASSSTGSGYTF
>TRBV5-1|NA|TRBJ1-1
CASSWGQGVVNTEAFF
>TRBV19|NA|TRBJ2-3
CARGTGDSADTQYF
>TRBV2|NA|TRBJ2-1
CASRRTRGNEQFF
>TRBV4-2|once|TRBJ2-7
CASSQAVTGGRGEQYF
>TRBV11-2|few|TRBJ2-1
CASSSALSYNEQFF
>TRBV9|NA|TRBJ2-2
CATGRDRSTGELFF
>TRBV7-9|NA|TRBJ1-6
CASSLGSEGSPLHF
>TRBV5-1|NA|TRBJ1-3
CASSPSDRLNSGNTIYF
>TRBV5-1|many|TRBJ2-3
CASSVTDTQYF
>TRBV23-1|NA|TRBJ2-6
CASSQSWVPSGANVLTF
>TRBV7-7|NA|TRBJ2-3
CASSLRLSTDTQYF
>TRBV5-1|NA|TRBJ2-3
CASSLVMNPTLGHTQYF
>TRBV5-1|NA|TRBJ2-7
CASSFRATYEQYF
>TRBV19|many|TRBJ1-2
CASNLANYGYTF
>TRBV29-1|NA|TRBJ2-3
CSVAQGRGDTQYF
>TRBV30|NA|TRBJ1-2
CAWGPGDYGYTF
>TRBV6-5|NA|TRBJ1-6
CASSYSIEVGDSPLHF
>TRBV25-1|NA|TRBJ1-5
CASGQGDQPQHF